These 31 T cell receptor beta chains were sequenced from one sample in a study of cytomegalovirus exposure and HLA in healthy donors. The repertoire was sequenced with immunoSEQ multiplex PCR; TCRdb's copy has only in-frame clones and lacks some. In the table there are some 170,000 clones, approximately 84% of which are singletons. The specimen sequenced was PBMCs. These receptor sequences come from a man aged 25-40 years in good health and CMV-seropositive.

This clone has only one observation. This sequence joins TRBV7-8 and TRBJ2-5; 8 nucleotides line up with TRBD1. The CDR3 has 15 amino acids. The V segment lost 7 bases and the J segment 5 bases; nucleotides outside the gene matches: 12. Germline V lookup: CDR1 SGHVS, CDR2 FQNEAQ. CDR3 DNA: TGTGCCAGCACCACCGAGGACAGGGCTTGGGAGACCCAGTACTTC. This encodes CASTTEDRAWETQYF.

This clone occurred once. V and J are TRBV28 and TRBJ2-3; D call uncertain. CDR1 is MDHEN, CDR2 SYDVKM, per germline. This CDR3 contains 14 residues. The ends were cut back, 2 bases at V and 2 bases at J, with 8 bases in the middle. CDR3 sequence reads: CASSLHSNTDTQYF. The CDR3 nucleotides are TGTGCCAGCAGTTTACACAGTAACACAGATACGCAGTATTTT.

This clone was picked up one time. This rearrangement joins TRBV18 to TRBJ1-2; maybe TRBD1 (6 bases). CDR3 length: 15 residues. In germline, CDR1 is KGHSH, CDR2 LQKENI. V was pared by 0 bases and J by 1 base, with 9 bases between. The CDR3 region is CASSPPGQYNYGYTF. DNA of the CDR3: TGTGCCAGCTCACCACCAGGACAGTATAACTATGGCTACACCTTC.

The chain links TRBV7-2 to TRBJ2-2; no reliable D call. The germline V and J ends were trimmed by 5 bases and 7 bases, with 14 bases remaining between them. There are 14 residues in the CDR3. The germline CDR1 and CDR2 sequences are SGHTA and FQGNSA. CDR3 bases: TGTGCCAGCAGCCGGCCGGGTTCCCACGGGGAGCTGTTTTTT. The encoded protein is CASSRPGSHGELFF.

As regards this clone: The DNA is left out, because the CDR3 cannot be placed on it with certainty; the CDR3 is given as TCRdb lists it. The rearrangement uses TRBV23-1 and TRBJ2-4; TRBD1, the D gene given by the table, was not confirmed from the DNA. TRBV23-1 carries the ORF label, with uncertain function. The CDR3 length equals 22 residues, ends included. This CDR3 reads CASSQFDRCPCRTSIAKNIQYF.

This clone has just one count. The chain recombines TRBV10-1 with TRBJ2-5, with 9 bases matching TRBD1. The length of the CDR3 is 13 residues. The germline gives CDR1 WNHNN, CDR2 SYGVQD (reference sequence). Trimming cost V 5 bases and J 4 bases; bases outside gene matches: 2. The CDR3 coding sequence is TGCGCCAGCAGTAGACAGGGGGGAGAGACCCAGTACTTC. Translation: CASSRQGGETQYF.

The V gene is TRBV27, the J gene TRBJ1-5; 8 nucleotides line up with TRBD1. V shed 5 bases and J 1 base; nucleotides not matched to a gene: 4. The CDR3 spans 15 residues. Germline V lookup: CDR1 MNHEY, CDR2 SMNVEV (reference sequence). CDR3 nucleotides: TGTGCCAGCAGTAAGTGGGACAGGAGCAATCAGCCCCAGCATTTT. The encoded protein is CASSKWDRSNQPQHF.

The J gene is TRBJ1-4, the V gene TRBV10-3; TRBD1 aligns across 9 bases. CDR1 is ENHRY and CDR2 is SYGVKD in the germline V gene. The CDR3 spans 16 residues. The J segment lost 5 bases and the V segment lost 0 bases, leaving 4 bases of the junction unmatched. The CDR3, as DNA: TGTGCCATCAGTGAGTCTATAGGGACAGGGAATGAAAAACTGTTTTTT. Amino acid sequence: CAISESIGTGNEKLFF.

The chain uses TRBV13 and TRBJ1-1, with TRBD1 matching over 9 bases. The CDR3 has 14 amino acids. V gave up 5 bases and J gave up 4 bases; unmatched junction bases: 5. Germline CDR1 and CDR2: PRHDT and FYEKMQ (reference sequence). As DNA, the CDR3 is TGTGCCAGCAGCCCCGGGACAGGGACCACTGAAGCTTTCTTT. Translation gives CASSPGTGTTEAFF.

The chain recombines TRBV10-3 with TRBJ2-3; TRBD2 aligns across 9 bases. This CDR3 spans 18 amino acids. Germline V gene sequence: CDR1 ENHRY, CDR2 SYGVKD. V shed 3 bases, J shed 4 bases, and the junction held 14 bases outside the gene matches. For the CDR3, the DNA is TGTGCCATCAGTGACCCCGTCCGGGCTAGCGGGGCCTCAGATACGCAGTATTTT. Translating it yields CAISDPVRASGASDTQYF.

The genes are TRBV18 and TRBJ2-3; tentatively, D is TRBD2 (5 bases). Germline lookup yields CDR1 KGHSH and CDR2 LQKENI. V was pared by 6 bases and J by 5 bases, with 12 bases between. The CDR3 is 13 amino acids. DNA for the CDR3: TGTGCCAGCTCCGCAATACGGGAAGATACGCAGTATTTT. Amino acid sequence: CASSAIREDTQYF.

In this sample, this clone turned up a few times. V usage is TRBV5-1 and J usage is TRBJ2-3; TRBD1 might be the D (5 bases). This CDR3 is built from 15 residues. V lost 0 bases and J 1 base, leaving 9 bases between the germline ends. Germline V gene lookup returns CDR1 SGHRS and CDR2 YFSETQ. In DNA, the CDR3 is TGCGCCAGCAGCTTGGAGGGGCGCGGCACAGATACGCAGTATTTT. This translates into CASSLEGRGTDTQYF.

This clone is a singleton in its sample. The chain links TRBV7-2 to TRBJ1-1, with D perhaps TRBD1 (5 bases). Trimming left V 1 base short and J 5 bases short, with 8 bases between. This CDR3 has 13 residues. Germline CDR1 is SGHTA and CDR2 is FQGNSA. The DNA for the CDR3 is TGTGCCAGCAGCTTAGATCAGGGTACTGAAGCTTTCTTT. The encoded protein is CASSLDQGTEAFF. The full variable domain, its missing parts supplied by reference TRBV7-2 and TRBJ1-1, is GAGVSQSPSNKVTEKGKDVELRCDPISGHTALYWYRQSLGQGLEFLIYFQGNSAPDKSGLPSDRFSAERTGGSVSTLTIQRTQQEDSAVYLCASSLDQGTEAFFGQGTRLTVV.

The chain couples TRBV14 to TRBJ2-7; no reliable D call. V lost 5 bases, J lost 0 bases, and 5 bases lay in between. Germline V gene lookup returns CDR1 SGHDN and CDR2 FVKESK. The CDR3 loop spans 12 amino acids. The CDR3 sequence: CASSFSSYEQYF. The DNA for the CDR3 is TGTGCCAGCAGCTTTAGCTCCTACGAGCAGTACTTC.

V gene TRBV13 combines with J gene TRBJ2-3; D not certain. The V end was cut by 4 bases, the J end by 5 bases, with 7 bases between. The CDR3 has 12 residues. Looked up from germline, CDR1 is PRHDT and CDR2 is FYEKMQ (reference sequence). CDR3 nucleotide sequence: TGTGCCAGCAGCTCCCCCTTAGATACGCAGTATTTT. Encoded protein: CASSSPLDTQYF. Drawing the rest from reference TRBV13 and TRBJ2-3, the complete variable domain is AAGVIQSPRHLIKEKRETATLKCYPIPRHDTVYWYQQGPGQDPQFLISFYEKMQSDKGSIPDRFSAQQFSDYHSELNMSSLELGDSALYFCASSSPLDTQYFGPGTRLTVL.

This chain joins TRBV30 and TRBJ2-5; D is unresolved. V dropped 2 bases and J dropped 5 bases, with 9 bases sitting between them. CDR1 is GTSNPN, CDR2 SVGIG, per germline (reference sequence). The CDR3 consists of 12 residues. The CDR3 spells CAWSPRWETQYF. The CDR3, as DNA: TGTGCCTGGAGTCCGAGGTGGGAGACCCAGTACTTC.

The chain is built from TRBV28 and TRBJ2-5; 7 nucleotides match TRBD2. This CDR3 has 11 amino acids. Germline loops: CDR1 MDHEN, CDR2 SYDVKM. As DNA, the CDR3 is TGTGCTGGGGGGGGTGGAGAGACCCAGTACTTC. Amino acid sequence: CAGGGGETQYF.

The chain links TRBV4-1 to TRBJ2-7; TRBD2 matches 11 bases. With 3 bases clipped from V and 2 bases from J, the junction kept 3 bases outside the gene matches. CDR1 MGHRA and CDR2 YSYEKL come from the germline V gene. The CDR3 is 15 residues long. The DNA of the CDR3 is TGCGCCAGCAGCCAGCTGACTAGCGGGACCTACGAGCAGTACTTC. Translation: CASSQLTSGTYEQYF.

The chain couples TRBV28 to TRBJ2-3, with D possibly matching TRBD2 (6 bases). CDR3 length: 14 residues. V dropped 5 bases and J dropped 6 bases, with 15 bases sitting between them. Germline lookup yields CDR1 MDHEN and CDR2 SYDVKM. The chain's CDR3 is CASSPGLDRDTQYF. As DNA, the CDR3 is TGTGCCAGCAGTCCGGGACTGGACCGGGATACGCAGTATTTT.

J is TRBJ1-5 and V is TRBV21-1; the D segment call TRBD1 is taken from the table without a DNA check. TRBV21-1 is termed a pseudogene. The CDR3 totals 16 residues. The CDR3 here is CASSKEMAVSNQPQHF. The CDR3 DNA reads TGTGCCAGCAGCAAAGAAATGGCAGTTAGCAATCAGCCCCAGCATTTT.

The chain recombines TRBV7-6 with TRBJ1-2; 8 nucleotides agree with TRBD1. The CDR3 is made up of 14 amino acids. Germline loops: CDR1 SGHVS, CDR2 FNYEAQ. V was clipped by 5 bases and J by 5 bases; unmatched bases: 7. CDR3 nucleotide sequence: TGTGCCAGCAGCCCTGGGACAGGCGGGTATGGCTACACCTTC. Protein sequence: CASSPGTGGYGYTF.

This chain links TRBV6-5 with TRBJ2-7, with D maybe TRBD2 (6 bases). Trimming removed 2 bases from V and 1 base from J, with 9 bases in between. The germline V gene has CDR1 MNHEY and CDR2 SVGAGI. The CDR3 has 14 residues. The CDR3 DNA follows: TGTGCCAGCAGTTACGGGGGAGGTTCCTACGAGCAGTACTTC. Translation: CASSYGGGSYEQYF.

This sequence joins TRBV9 and TRBJ2-7, with TRBD2 as a possible D gene (6 bases). Germline V gene sequence: CDR1 SGDLS, CDR2 YYNGEE. The CDR3 contains 16 residues. V gave up 4 bases and J gave up 4 bases, with 21 bases separating them. The CDR3 sequence is CASSFSRTGEWYEQYF. DNA for the CDR3: TGTGCCAGCAGCTTTTCCCGGACGGGGGAGTGGTACGAGCAGTACTTC.

The V gene is TRBV11-2, the J gene TRBJ1-1; D may be TRBD1 (5 bases). CDR1 SGHAT and CDR2 FQNNGV come from the germline V gene. This CDR3 is built from 13 residues. Trimming removed 2 bases at V and 4 bases at J, with 8 bases between. In DNA form, the CDR3 reads TGTGCCAGCAGCTTACCGGGGGGCACTGAAGCTTTCTTT. Its translation: CASSLPGGTEAFF.

The rearrangement joins TRBV6-1 to TRBJ1-1; 8 bases map to TRBD1. Trimming removed 4 bases from V and 4 bases from J; junction bases left unmatched: 11. Germline CDR1 is MNHNS and CDR2 is SASEGT. There are 16 residues in the CDR3. The CDR3 sequence is CASSALTGVRATEAFF. In DNA, the CDR3 is TGTGCCAGCAGTGCACTGACAGGGGTTCGGGCCACTGAAGCTTTCTTT.

The rearrangement joins TRBV29-1 to TRBJ2-2; 8 positions agree with TRBD1. The trim removed 1 base at V and 3 bases at J, leaving 1 base unmatched. The CDR3 contains 14 residues. Germline V gene lookup returns CDR1 SQVTM and CDR2 ANQGSEA. This CDR3 is CSVEGGQDTGELFF. CDR3 sequence (DNA): TGCAGCGTTGAAGGGGGACAGGACACCGGGGAGCTGTTTTTT.

The CDR3 sequence is CASSPLSGTAEQYF. Here the CDR3 DNA reads TGTGCCAGCTCACCACTCTCGGGGACTGCGGAGCAGTACTTC. The chain combines TRBV18 with TRBJ2-7, with D tentatively TRBD2 (6 bases). This CDR3 is 14 amino acids long. From germline, CDR1 is KGHSH and CDR2 LQKENI. Trimming took 1 base from V and 7 from J, leaving 14 bases between them.

The rearrangement uses TRBV6-1 and TRBJ1-2, with 7 bases lining up with TRBD1. Unmatched junction bases numbered 5, after V lost 1 base and J lost 0 bases. Germline V CDR1 and CDR2: MNHNS, SASEGT. This CDR3 spans 16 amino acids. The CDR3, as DNA: TGTGCCAGCAGTGAAGTAGGGGGCAGATCTAACTATGGCTACACCTTC. Protein: CASSEVGGRSNYGYTF.

This rearrangement joins TRBV9 to TRBJ2-1; no definite D call. CDR1 and CDR2 from the germline V gene are SGDLS and YYNGEE. V lost 0 bases and J 1 base, leaving 14 bases between the germline ends. The CDR3 covers 17 residues. In nucleotides, the CDR3 is TGTGCCAGCAGCGTAGATGGCAGGTCGTTTTCCTACAATGAGCAGTTCTTC. It encodes CASSVDGRSFSYNEQFF.

This clone occurred a few times. This sequence joins TRBV4-3 and TRBJ2-1, with 8 bases lining up with TRBD1. V lost 3 bases, J lost 7 bases, and 17 bases stayed unmatched. Germline assignment: CDR1 LGHNA and CDR2 YSLEER. The CDR3 covers 18 residues. DNA of the CDR3: TGCGCCAGCAGCCAGACAGGGGCGGTGTTACAGGGGAAAAATGAGCAGTTCTTC. Residues: CASSQTGAVLQGKNEQFF.

This chain joins TRBV7-9 and TRBJ2-1; the match to TRBD2 covers 15 bases. V lost 5 bases and J lost 2; bases outside the gene matches: 10. The germline V gene encodes CDR1 SEHNR and CDR2 FQNEAQ (reference sequence). CDR3 length: 19 amino acids. The CDR3 region has the DNA TGTGCCAGCAGCCTCCCCGGGACTAGCGGGGGGAGTCCCTACAATGAGCAGTTCTTC. This codes for CASSLPGTSGGSPYNEQFF. Full variable domain (rest looked up from reference TRBV7-9 and TRBJ2-1): DTGVSQNPRHKITKRGQNVTFRCDPISEHNRLYWYRQTLGQGPEFLTYFQNEAQLEKSRLLSDRFSAERPKGSFSTLEIQRTEQGDSAMYLCASSLPGTSGGSPYNEQFFGPGTRLTVL.